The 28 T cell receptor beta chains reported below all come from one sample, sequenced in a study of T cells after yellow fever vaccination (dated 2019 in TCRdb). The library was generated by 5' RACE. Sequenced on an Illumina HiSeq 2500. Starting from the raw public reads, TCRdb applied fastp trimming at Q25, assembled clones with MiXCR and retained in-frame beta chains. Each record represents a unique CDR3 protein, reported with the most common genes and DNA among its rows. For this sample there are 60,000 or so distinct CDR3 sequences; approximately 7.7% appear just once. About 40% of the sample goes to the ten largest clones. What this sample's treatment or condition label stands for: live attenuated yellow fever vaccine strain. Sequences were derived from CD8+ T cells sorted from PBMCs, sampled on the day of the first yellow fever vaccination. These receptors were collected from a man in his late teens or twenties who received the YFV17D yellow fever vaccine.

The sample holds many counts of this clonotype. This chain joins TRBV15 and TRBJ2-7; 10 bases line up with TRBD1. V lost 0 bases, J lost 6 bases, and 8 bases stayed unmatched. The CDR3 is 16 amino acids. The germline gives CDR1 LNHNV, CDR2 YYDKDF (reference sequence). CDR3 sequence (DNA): TGTGCCACCAGCAGAGATCCCGGGACAGGGGCTGGCGAGCAGTACTTC. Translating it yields CATSRDPGTGAGEQYF.

In DNA, the CDR3 is TGTGCCAGCAGCTGGGCTACCAGCAATGAGCAGTTCTTC. Protein product: CASSWATSNEQFF. This rearrangement joins TRBV5-4 to TRBJ2-1, with D unresolved. This CDR3 region has 13 residues. Germline V gene sequence: CDR1 SGHNT, CDR2 YYREEE (reference sequence). V was cut by 3 bases and J by 6 bases, with 10 bases left in between.

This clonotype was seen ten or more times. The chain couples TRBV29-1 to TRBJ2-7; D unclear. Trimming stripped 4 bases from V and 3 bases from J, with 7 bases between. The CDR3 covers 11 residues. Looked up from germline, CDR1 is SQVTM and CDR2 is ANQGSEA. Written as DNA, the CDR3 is TGCAGCGTTGGAGTCGGCTACGAGCAGTACTTC. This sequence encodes CSVGVGYEQYF.

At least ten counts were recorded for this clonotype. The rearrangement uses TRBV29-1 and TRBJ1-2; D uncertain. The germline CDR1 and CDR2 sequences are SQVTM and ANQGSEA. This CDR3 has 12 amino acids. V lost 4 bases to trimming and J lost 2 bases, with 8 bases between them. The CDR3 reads CSVGIPNYGYTF. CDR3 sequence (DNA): TGCAGCGTTGGGATTCCCAACTATGGCTACACCTTC.

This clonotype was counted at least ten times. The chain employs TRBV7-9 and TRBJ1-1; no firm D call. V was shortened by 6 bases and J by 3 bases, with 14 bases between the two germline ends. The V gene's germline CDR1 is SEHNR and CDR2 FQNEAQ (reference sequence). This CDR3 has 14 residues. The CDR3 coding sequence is TGTGCCAGCAGGCATCAATCCCCGGACACTGAAGCTTTCTTT. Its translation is CASRHQSPDTEAFF.

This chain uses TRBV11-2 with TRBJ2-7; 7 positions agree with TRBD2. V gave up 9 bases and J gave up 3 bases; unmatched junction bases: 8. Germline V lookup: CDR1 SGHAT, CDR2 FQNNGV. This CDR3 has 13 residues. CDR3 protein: CASGGSFNYEQYF. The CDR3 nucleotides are TGTGCCAGTGGCGGGAGTTTTAACTACGAGCAGTACTTC.

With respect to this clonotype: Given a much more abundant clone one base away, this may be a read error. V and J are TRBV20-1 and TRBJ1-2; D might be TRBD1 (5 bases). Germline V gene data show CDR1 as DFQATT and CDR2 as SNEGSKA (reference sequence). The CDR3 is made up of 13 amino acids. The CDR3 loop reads CCARDWDGYGYTF. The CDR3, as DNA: TGCTGTGCTAGAGATTGGGACGGCTATGGCTACACCTTC.

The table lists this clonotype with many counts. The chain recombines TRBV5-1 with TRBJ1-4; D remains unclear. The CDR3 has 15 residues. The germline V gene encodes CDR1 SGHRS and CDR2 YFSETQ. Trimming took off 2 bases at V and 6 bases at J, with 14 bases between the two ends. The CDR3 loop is CASSFFPGEDEKLFF. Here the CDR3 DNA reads TGCGCCAGCAGCTTCTTTCCCGGTGAGGATGAAAAACTGTTTTTT.

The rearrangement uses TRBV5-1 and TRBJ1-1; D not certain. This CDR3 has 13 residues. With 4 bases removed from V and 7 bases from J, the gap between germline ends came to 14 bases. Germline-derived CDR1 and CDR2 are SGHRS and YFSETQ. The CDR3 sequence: CASSPENRLEAFF. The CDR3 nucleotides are TGCGCCAGCAGCCCCGAGAACAGACTTGAAGCTTTCTTT.

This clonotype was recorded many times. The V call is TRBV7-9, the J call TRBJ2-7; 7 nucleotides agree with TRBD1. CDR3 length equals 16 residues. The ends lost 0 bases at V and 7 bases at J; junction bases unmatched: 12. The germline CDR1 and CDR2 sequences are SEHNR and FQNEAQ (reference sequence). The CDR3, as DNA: TGTGCCAGCAGCTTAGCGGATACAGGGGCAGGGGGAGAGCAGTACTTC. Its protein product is CASSLADTGAGGEQYF.

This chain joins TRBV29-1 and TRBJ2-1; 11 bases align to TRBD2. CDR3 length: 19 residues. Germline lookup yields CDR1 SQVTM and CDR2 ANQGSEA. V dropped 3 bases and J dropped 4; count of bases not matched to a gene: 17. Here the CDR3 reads CSVDLTMGETSGGYNEQFF. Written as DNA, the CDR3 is TGCAGCGTTGATCTAACTATGGGGGAAACTAGCGGGGGTTACAATGAGCAGTTCTTC.

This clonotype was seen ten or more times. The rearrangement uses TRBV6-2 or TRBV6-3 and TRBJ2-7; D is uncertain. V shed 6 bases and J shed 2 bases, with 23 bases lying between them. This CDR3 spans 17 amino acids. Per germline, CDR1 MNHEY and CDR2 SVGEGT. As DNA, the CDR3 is TGTGCCAGCAGCTATCGTCATGGTGGCCCGCCGGCCTACGAGCAGTACGTC. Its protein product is CASSYRHGGPPAYEQYV.

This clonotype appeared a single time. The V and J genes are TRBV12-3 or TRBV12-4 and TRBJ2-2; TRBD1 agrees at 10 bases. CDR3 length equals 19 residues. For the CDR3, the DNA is TGTACCATCAGTTTATCCGTTGGGACAGGGGTGCTGTGGACCGGGGAGCTGTTTTTT. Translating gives CTISLSVGTGVLWTGELFF.

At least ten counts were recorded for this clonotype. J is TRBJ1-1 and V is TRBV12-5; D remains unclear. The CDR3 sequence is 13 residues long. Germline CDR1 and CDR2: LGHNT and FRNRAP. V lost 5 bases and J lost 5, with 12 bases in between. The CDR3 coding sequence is TGTGCTAGTGGTCCGGGCAGAGGGACTGAAGCTTTCTTT. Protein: CASGPGRGTEAFF.

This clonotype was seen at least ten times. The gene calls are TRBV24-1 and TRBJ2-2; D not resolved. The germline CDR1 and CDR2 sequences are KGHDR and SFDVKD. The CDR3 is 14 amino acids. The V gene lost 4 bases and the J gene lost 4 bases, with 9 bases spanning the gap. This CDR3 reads CATSEKGGTGELFF. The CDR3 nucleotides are TGTGCCACCAGTGAGAAGGGTGGCACCGGGGAGCTGTTTTTT.

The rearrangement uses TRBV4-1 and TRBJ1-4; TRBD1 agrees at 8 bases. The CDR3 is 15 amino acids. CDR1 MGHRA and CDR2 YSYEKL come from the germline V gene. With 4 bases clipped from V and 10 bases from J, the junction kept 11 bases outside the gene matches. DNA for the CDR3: TGCGCCAGCAGCCCAGACTCCGACAGGGGTGGAAAACTGTTTTTT. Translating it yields CASSPDSDRGGKLFF.

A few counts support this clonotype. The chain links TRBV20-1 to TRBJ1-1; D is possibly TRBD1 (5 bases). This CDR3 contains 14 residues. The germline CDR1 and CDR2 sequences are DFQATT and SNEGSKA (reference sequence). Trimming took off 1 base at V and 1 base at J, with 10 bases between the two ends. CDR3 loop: CSARGGIWNTEAFF. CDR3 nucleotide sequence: TGCAGTGCTAGAGGGGGGATTTGGAACACTGAAGCTTTCTTT.

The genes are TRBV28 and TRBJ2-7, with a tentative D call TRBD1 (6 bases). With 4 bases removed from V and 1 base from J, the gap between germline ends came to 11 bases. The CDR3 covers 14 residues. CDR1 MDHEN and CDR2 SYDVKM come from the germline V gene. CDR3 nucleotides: TGTGCCAGCAGTTCGCCTGACAGGTCCTACGAGCAGTACGTC. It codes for CASSSPDRSYEQYV.

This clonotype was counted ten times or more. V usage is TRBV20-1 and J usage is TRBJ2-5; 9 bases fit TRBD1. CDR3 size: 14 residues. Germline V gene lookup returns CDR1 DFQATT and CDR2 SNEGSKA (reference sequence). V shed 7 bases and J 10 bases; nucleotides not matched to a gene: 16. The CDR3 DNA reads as TGCAGTGTTACCACGGGACAGGGCTTGATGGACCAGTACTTC. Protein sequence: CSVTTGQGLMDQYF.

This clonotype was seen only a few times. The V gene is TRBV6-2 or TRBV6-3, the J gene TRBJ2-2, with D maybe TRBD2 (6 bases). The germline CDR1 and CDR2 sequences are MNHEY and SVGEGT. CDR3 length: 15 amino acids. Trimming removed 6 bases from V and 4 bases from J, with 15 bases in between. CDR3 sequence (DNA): TGTGCCAGCAGAGAGGGTAGGGAGGCCACCGGGGAGCTGTTTTTT. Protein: CASREGREATGELFF.

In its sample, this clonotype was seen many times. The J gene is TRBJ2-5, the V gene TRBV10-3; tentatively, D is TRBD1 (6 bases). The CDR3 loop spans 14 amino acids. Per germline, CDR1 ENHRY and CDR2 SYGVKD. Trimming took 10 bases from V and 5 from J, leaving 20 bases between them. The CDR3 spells CATQNEQGSETQYF. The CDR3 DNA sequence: TGTGCCACTCAAAACGAGCAGGGGAGCGAGACCCAGTACTTC.

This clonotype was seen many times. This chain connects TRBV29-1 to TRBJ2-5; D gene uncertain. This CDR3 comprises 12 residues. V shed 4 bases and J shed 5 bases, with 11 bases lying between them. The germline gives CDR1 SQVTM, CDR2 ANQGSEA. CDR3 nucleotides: TGCAGCGTTGGGGTAGATGAGGAGACCCAGTACTTC. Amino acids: CSVGVDEETQYF.

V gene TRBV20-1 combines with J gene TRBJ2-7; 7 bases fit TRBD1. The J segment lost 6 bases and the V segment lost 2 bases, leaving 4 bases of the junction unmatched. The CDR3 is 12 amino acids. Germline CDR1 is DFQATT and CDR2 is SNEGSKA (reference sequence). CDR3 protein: CSARPTGLEQYF. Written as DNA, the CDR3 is TGCAGTGCTAGACCGACAGGGCTCGAGCAGTACTTC.

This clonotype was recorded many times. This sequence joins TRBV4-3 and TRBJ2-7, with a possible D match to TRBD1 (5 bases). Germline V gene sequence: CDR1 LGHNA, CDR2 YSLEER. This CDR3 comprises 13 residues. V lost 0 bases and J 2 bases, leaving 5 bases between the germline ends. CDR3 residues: CASSQDRAYEQYF. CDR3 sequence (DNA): TGCGCCAGCAGCCAAGACAGGGCCTACGAGCAGTACTTC.

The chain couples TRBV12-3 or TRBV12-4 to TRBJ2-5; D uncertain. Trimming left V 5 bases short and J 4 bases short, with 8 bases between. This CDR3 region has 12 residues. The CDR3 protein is CASSDRLETQYF. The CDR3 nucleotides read TGTGCCAGCAGTGATCGTCTAGAGACCCAGTACTTC.

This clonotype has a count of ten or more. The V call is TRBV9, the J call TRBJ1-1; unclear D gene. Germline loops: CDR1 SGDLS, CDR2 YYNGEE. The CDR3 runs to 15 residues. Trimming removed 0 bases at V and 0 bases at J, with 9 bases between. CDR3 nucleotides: TGTGCCAGCAGCGTAGCTGAAGGCGTGAACACTGAAGCTTTCTTT. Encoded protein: CASSVAEGVNTEAFF.

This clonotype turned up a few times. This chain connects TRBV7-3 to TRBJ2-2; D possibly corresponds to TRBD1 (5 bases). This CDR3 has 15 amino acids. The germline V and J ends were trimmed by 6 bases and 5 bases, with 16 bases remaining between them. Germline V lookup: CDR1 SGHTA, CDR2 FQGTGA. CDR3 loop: CASSFPGQGTGELFF. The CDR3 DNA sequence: TGTGCCAGCAGTTTCCCGGGTCAGGGAACCGGGGAGCTGTTTTTT.

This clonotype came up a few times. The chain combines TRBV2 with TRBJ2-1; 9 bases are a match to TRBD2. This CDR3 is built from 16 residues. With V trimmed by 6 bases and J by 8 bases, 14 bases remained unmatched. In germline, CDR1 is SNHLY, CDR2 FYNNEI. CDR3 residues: CASSIPPSGVGDEQFF. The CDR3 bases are TGTGCCAGCAGCATCCCTCCTAGCGGGGTCGGTGATGAGCAGTTCTTC.